The entry below gives a single TCR beta chain sequence along with its context. Germline CDR1 is SGHTA and CDR2 is FQGTGA. V lost 3 bases and J lost 5, with 11 bases in between. CDR3 size: 13 residues. This entry comes from a study of blood T cell repertoires in COVID-19. Study-level background: Samples taken during acute and convalescent COVID-19 were collected in the United States, Italy and Spain. The cDNA or gDNA used as material had been derived from T cells, B-cell-depleted T cells, or PBMCs.

Original processing notes: By means of reference gene primer amplification, nucleated cell counts were estimated. Clones were sequenced by immunoSEQ multiplex PCR, and TCRdb holds only the in-frame ones, with some missing. Clone size and the V and J calls come from that table; the DNA yielded D and trimming. This sample has 35,000 to 45,000 clones, with 70% to 90% found just once. The gene calls are TRBV7-3 and TRBJ2-7, with D maybe TRBD1 (6 bases). Sequencing was performed on peripheral blood. The sequence came from a human donor in a cohort sampled during active COVID-19. CDR3: CASSFYRDDEQYF. In nucleotides, the CDR3 is TGTGCCAGCAGCTTTTACAGGGACGACGAGCAGTACTTC.